The next 23 T cell receptor beta chains were all read from a single sample in a study of T cell repertoires in cytomegalovirus infection. For these TCRs, the target antigens are not known. TCRdb re-derived calls from the reads in MiXCR, one entry per CDR3 protein. Here the sample spans 650,000 to 900,000 distinct CDR3 sequences, approximately 30% being singletons. The sample consisted of cultured CD8+ T cells from PBMCs, taken from culture after CMV antigen stimulation. Source of these receptors: a human donor in good health (CMV status not recorded). Some clones in this sample may be carry-over from other donors' samples.

J is TRBJ2-1 and V is TRBV4-3; D is possibly TRBD1 (5 bases). V dropped 4 bases and J dropped 6 bases, with 19 bases sitting between them. Looked up from germline, CDR1 is LGHNA and CDR2 is YSLEER. This CDR3 region has 16 residues. CDR3 DNA: TGCGCCAGCAGCCCCATTGTCTCCTCAGGGATCAATGAGCAGTTCTTC. Its protein is CASSPIVSSGINEQFF.

The chain employs TRBV5-6 and TRBJ2-3; 11 bases fit TRBD2. V lost 6 bases, J lost 5 bases, and 8 bases stayed unmatched. Per the germline V gene, CDR1 is SGHDT and CDR2 is YYEEEE. The CDR3 is 15 residues long. The CDR3 loop reads CASNSGGALGDTQYF. DNA of the CDR3: TGTGCCAGCAATAGCGGGGGGGCCTTGGGAGATACGCAGTATTTT.

The chain couples TRBV6-5 to TRBJ2-3; 9 nucleotides agree with TRBD2. V shed 5 bases, J shed 3 bases, and the junction held 6 bases outside the gene matches. The CDR3 runs 15 residues. The germline CDR1 and CDR2 sequences are MNHEY and SVGAGI. The CDR3 here is CASSNSGGPTDTQYF. The CDR3 DNA reads TGTGCCAGCAGTAATAGCGGGGGACCAACAGATACGCAGTATTTT.

The chain employs TRBV27 and TRBJ2-2; 8 bases match TRBD2. Trimming took 3 bases from V and 6 from J; bases not matched to a gene: 6. The V gene's germline CDR1 is MNHEY and CDR2 SMNVEV (reference sequence). The CDR3 spans 15 residues. The CDR3, as DNA: TGTGCCAGCAGTTTCTTACGGGGGGGGCCCGGGGAGCTGTTTTTT. Its translation is CASSFLRGGPGELFF.

This clonotype was seen just once. This chain joins TRBV19 and TRBJ2-2, with D perhaps TRBD1 (5 bases). Germline V gene sequence: CDR1 LNHDA, CDR2 SQIVND (reference sequence). The length of the CDR3 is 14 residues. V was shortened by 7 bases and J by 2 bases, with 11 bases between the two germline ends. The CDR3 DNA is TGTGCCAGTAATTGGGGCCGTAACACCGGGGAGCTGTTTTTT. This sequence encodes CASNWGRNTGELFF.

This clonotype has just a few counts. Here the CDR3 reads CASSQERDRVATQYF. CDR3 DNA sequence: TGCGCCAGCAGCCAAGAGCGGGACAGGGTGGCTACCCAGTACTTC. The rearrangement links TRBV4-1 to TRBJ2-5; 9 bases align to TRBD1. V lost 0 bases, J lost 8 bases, and 7 bases stayed unmatched. The CDR3 loop spans 15 amino acids. From germline, CDR1 is MGHRA and CDR2 YSYEKL.

This clonotype was observed a few times. The V gene is TRBV19, the J gene TRBJ1-1; 9 bases match TRBD1. V was pared by 5 bases and J by 4 bases, with 8 bases of the junction left unmatched. The V gene's germline CDR1 is LNHDA and CDR2 SQIVND (reference sequence). This CDR3 has 15 amino acids. In DNA form, the CDR3 reads TGTGCCAGTAGTCAGGACAGGGGAAGGAGCACTGAAGCTTTCTTT. This gives the protein CASSQDRGRSTEAFF.

The J gene is TRBJ2-3, the V gene TRBV4-2; D is perhaps TRBD2 (6 bases). The CDR3 has 15 amino acids. V was shortened by 4 bases and J by 4 bases, with 15 bases between the two germline ends. Germline V CDR1 and CDR2: LGHNA, YNFKEQ. CDR3 region: CASSPKAGNPDTQYF. CDR3 coding DNA: TGTGCCAGCAGCCCCAAGGCGGGGAACCCAGATACGCAGTATTTT.

In this sample, this clonotype turned up a few times. The chain is built from TRBV7-2 and TRBJ2-7, with 9 nucleotides matching TRBD2. J gave up 0 bases and V 2 bases, and 5 bases lay outside the gene matches. The CDR3 is made up of 16 amino acids. Germline V gene lookup returns CDR1 SGHTA and CDR2 FQGNSA. CDR3 sequence: CASSLWGGGASYEQYF. The CDR3, as DNA: TGTGCCAGCAGCTTATGGGGCGGGGGGGCCTCCTACGAGCAGTACTTC.

This clonotype has just a few counts. The chain joins TRBV6-5 to TRBJ2-7; D is unclear. The CDR3 runs to 13 residues. The germline V gene encodes CDR1 MNHEY and CDR2 SVGAGI. V lost 6 bases to trimming and J lost 5 bases, with 14 bases between them. CDR3 in DNA: TGTGCCAGCAGCCGCACAGTGTACCACGAGCAGTACGTC. Translation: CASSRTVYHEQYV.

V usage is TRBV6-5 and J usage is TRBJ2-3; TRBD2 agrees at 8 bases. Unmatched junction bases numbered 4, after V lost 4 bases and J lost 1 base. CDR1 is MNHEY, CDR2 SVGAGI, per germline. The CDR3 length is 15 residues. This CDR3 reads CASSFSSGRTDTQYF. The CDR3 bases are TGTGCCAGCAGTTTTTCTAGCGGGCGCACAGATACGCAGTATTTT.

This clonotype has just one count. V gene TRBV9 combines with J gene TRBJ1-1; 10 bases are shared with TRBD1. The germline CDR1 and CDR2 sequences are SGDLS and YYNGEE. This CDR3 spans 15 amino acids. The junction had 4 bases not matched to a gene; V was cut back by 2 bases and J by 3 bases. CDR3 nucleotide sequence: TGTGCCAGCAGCGTCCTGACAGGGGGCCACACTGAAGCTTTCTTT. Protein product: CASSVLTGGHTEAFF. Complete variable domain (other parts from reference TRBV9 and TRBJ1-1): DSGVTQTPKHLITATGQRVTLRCSPRSGDLSVYWYQQSLDQGLQFLIQYYNGEERAKGNILERFSAQQFPDLHSELNLSSLELGDSALYFCASSVLTGGHTEAFFGQGTRLTVV.

The chain's CDR3 is CASSSRDSTYNEQFF. CDR3 coding DNA: TGTGCCAGCAGTTCCCGAGACAGTACATACAATGAGCAGTTCTTC. This chain connects TRBV2 to TRBJ2-1; tentatively, D is TRBD1 (5 bases). Per the germline V gene, CDR1 is SNHLY and CDR2 is FYNNEI. The CDR3 totals 15 residues. With 5 bases removed from V and 4 bases from J, the gap between germline ends came to 15 bases.

This sequence joins TRBV27 and TRBJ2-7, with D possibly being TRBD1 or TRBD2 (5 bases each). Trimming removed 2 bases from V and 5 bases from J, with 13 bases in between. CDR1 is MNHEY, CDR2 SMNVEV, per germline (reference sequence). This CDR3 is 14 amino acids long. CDR3 nucleotide sequence: TGTGCCAGCAGTTTACGAGGGGCTTTGAACGAGCAGTACTTC. Its translation: CASSLRGALNEQYF.

This clonotype was detected a few times. The chain joins TRBV6-1 to TRBJ2-2, with unresolved D. CDR3 length equals 14 residues. V lost 4 bases and J lost 3, with 9 bases in between. Per germline, CDR1 MNHNS and CDR2 SASEGT. This CDR3 reads CASSGKGYTGELFF. The CDR3 coding sequence is TGTGCCAGCAGTGGAAAGGGATACACCGGGGAGCTGTTTTTT.

This clonotype was observed a handful of times. The chain joins TRBV7-6 to TRBJ2-2; 8 bases map to TRBD1. V was pared by 5 bases and J by 4 bases, with 6 bases of the junction left unmatched. CDR3 length equals 15 residues. In germline, CDR1 is SGHVS, CDR2 FNYEAQ. This CDR3 reads CASSPDRAATGELFF. The CDR3 DNA reads as TGTGCCAGCAGCCCGGACAGGGCGGCCACCGGGGAGCTGTTTTTT. The whole variable domain, remainder taken from reference TRBV7-6 and TRBJ2-2, is GAGVSQSPRYKVTKRGQDVALRCDPISGHVSLYWYRQALGQGPEFLTYFNYEAQQDKSGLPNDRFSAERPEGSISTLTIQRTEQRDSAMYRCASSPDRAATGELFFGEGSRLTVL.

J is TRBJ2-2 and V is TRBV29-1; TRBD1 matches 8 bases. This CDR3 is built from 14 residues. V lost 0 bases, J lost 9 bases, and 6 bases stayed unmatched. CDR1 is SQVTM, CDR2 ANQGSEA, per germline. The CDR3 loop is CSVEDETGDRELFF. The CDR3 DNA reads as TGCAGCGTTGAAGATGAGACAGGGGACCGGGAGCTGTTTTTT.

The J gene is TRBJ2-3, the V gene TRBV7-9; D might be TRBD1 (5 bases). CDR3 length: 19 amino acids. Germline-derived CDR1 and CDR2 are SEHNR and FQNEAQ (reference sequence). V shed 3 bases and J shed 0 bases, with 22 bases lying between them. The CDR3 reads CASSFPSTGPTTSTDTQYF. The DNA for the CDR3 is TGTGCCAGCAGCTTCCCTTCAACAGGCCCTACTACTAGCACAGATACGCAGTATTTT. Filled out from reference TRBV7-9 and TRBJ2-3, the complete variable domain reads DTGVSQNPRHKITKRGQNVTFRCDPISEHNRLYWYRQTLGQGPEFLTYFQNEAQLEKSRLLSDRFSAERPKGSFSTLEIQRTEQGDSAMYLCASSFPSTGPTTSTDTQYFGPGTRLTVL.

This clonotype was recorded a few times. V is TRBV12-5 and J is TRBJ2-2; 11 nucleotides agree with TRBD1. V was pared by 3 bases and J by 3 bases, with 9 bases of the junction left unmatched. CDR1 and CDR2 (germline): LGHNT, FRNRAP. The CDR3 sequence is 18 residues long. In nucleotides, the CDR3 is TGTGCTAGTGGTTTCTCCTCAGGACAGGGGGCCGACACCGGGGAGCTGTTTTTT. Protein: CASGFSSGQGADTGELFF.

This clonotype was detected ten times or more. V is TRBV6-2 or TRBV6-3 and J is TRBJ2-5; the match to TRBD1 covers 11 bases. The CDR3 spans 17 residues. CDR1 is MNHEY, CDR2 SVGEGT, per germline. The ends lost 8 bases at V and 2 bases at J; junction bases unmatched: 13. The CDR3 sequence: CASSQDRGRGGQETQYF. The CDR3 bases are TGTGCCAGCTCCCAGGACAGGGGGCGAGGGGGACAAGAGACCCAGTACTTC.

This clonotype was found a few times. This rearrangement joins TRBV7-9 to TRBJ2-3; a weak D match, TRBD2 (8 bases). Germline assignment: CDR1 SEHNR and CDR2 FQNEAQ (reference sequence). This CDR3 comprises 15 residues. V shed 4 bases and J shed 6 bases, with 17 bases lying between them. The CDR3: CASSSRTSRGDTQYF. The CDR3 region has the DNA TGTGCCAGCAGCTCCCGGACTAGCAGGGGGGATACGCAGTATTTT.

This clonotype was observed a handful of times. The rearrangement joins TRBV5-4 to TRBJ2-3; TRBD2 agrees at 11 bases. V dropped 6 bases and J dropped 1; count of bases not matched to a gene: 4. The CDR3 runs to 15 residues. Germline CDR1 and CDR2: SGHNT and YYREEE (reference sequence). The CDR3 reads CASTPTSGGTDTQYF. The CDR3 coding sequence is TGTGCCAGCACCCCGACTAGCGGGGGCACAGATACGCAGTATTTT. Full variable domain (outside the CDR3, taken from reference TRBV5-4 and TRBJ2-3): ETGVTQSPTHLIKTRGQQVTLRCSSQSGHNTVSWYQQALGQGPQFIFQYYREEENGRGNFPPRFSGLQFPNYSSELNVNALELDDSALYLCASTPTSGGTDTQYFGPGTRLTVL.

This chain connects TRBV15 to TRBJ2-7, with TRBD1 identical over 7 bases. After removal of 3 bases from V and 5 bases from J, the junction contained 4 bases not matched to a gene. This CDR3 has 13 residues. Germline V CDR1 and CDR2: LNHNV, YYDKDF (reference sequence). The CDR3 here is CATSSSTGNEQYF. CDR3 DNA sequence: TGTGCCACCAGCAGTTCGACAGGGAACGAGCAGTACTTC.